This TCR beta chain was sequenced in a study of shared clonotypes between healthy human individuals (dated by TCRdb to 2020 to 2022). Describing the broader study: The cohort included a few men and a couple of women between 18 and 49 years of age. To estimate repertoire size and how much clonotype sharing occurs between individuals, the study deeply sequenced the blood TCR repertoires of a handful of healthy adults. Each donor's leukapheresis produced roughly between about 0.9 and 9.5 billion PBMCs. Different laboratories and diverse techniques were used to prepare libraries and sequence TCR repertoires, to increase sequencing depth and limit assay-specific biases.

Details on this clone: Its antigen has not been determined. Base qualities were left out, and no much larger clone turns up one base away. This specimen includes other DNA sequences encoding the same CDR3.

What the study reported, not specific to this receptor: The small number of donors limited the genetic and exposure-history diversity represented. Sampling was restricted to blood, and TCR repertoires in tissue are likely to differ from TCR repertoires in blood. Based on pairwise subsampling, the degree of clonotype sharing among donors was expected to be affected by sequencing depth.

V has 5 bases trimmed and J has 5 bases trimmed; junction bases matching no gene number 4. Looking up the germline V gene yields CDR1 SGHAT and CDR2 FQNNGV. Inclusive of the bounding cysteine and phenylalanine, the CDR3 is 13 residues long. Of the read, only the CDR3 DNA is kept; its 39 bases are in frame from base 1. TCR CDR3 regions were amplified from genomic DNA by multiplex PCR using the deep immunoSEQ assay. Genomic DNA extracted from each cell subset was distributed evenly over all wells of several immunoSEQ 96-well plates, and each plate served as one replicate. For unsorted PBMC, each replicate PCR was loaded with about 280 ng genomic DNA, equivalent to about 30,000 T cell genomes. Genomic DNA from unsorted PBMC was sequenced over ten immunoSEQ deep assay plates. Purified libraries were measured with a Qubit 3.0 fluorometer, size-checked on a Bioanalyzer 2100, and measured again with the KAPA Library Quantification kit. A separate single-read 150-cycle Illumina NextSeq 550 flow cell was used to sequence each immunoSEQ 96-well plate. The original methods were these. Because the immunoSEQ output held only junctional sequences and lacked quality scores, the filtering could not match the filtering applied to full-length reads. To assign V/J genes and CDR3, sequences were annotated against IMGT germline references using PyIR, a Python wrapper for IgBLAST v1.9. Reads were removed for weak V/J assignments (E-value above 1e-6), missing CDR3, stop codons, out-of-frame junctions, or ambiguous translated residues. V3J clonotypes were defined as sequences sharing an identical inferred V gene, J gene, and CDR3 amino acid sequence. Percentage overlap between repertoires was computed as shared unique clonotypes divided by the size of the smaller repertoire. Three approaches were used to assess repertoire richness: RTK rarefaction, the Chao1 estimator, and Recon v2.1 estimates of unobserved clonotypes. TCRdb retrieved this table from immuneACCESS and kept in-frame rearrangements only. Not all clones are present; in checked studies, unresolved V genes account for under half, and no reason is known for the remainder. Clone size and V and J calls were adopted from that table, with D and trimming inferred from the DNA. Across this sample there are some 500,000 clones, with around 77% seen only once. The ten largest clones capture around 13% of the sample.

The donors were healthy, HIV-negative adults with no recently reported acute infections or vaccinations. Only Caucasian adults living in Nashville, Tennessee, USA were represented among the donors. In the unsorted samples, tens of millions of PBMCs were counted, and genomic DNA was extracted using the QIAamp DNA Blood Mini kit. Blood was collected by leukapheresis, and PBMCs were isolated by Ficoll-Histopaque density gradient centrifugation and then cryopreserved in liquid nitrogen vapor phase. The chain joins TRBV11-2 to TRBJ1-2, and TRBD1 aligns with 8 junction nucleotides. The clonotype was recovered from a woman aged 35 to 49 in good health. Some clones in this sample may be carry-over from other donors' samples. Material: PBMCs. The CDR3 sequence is CASSLGQGYGYTF. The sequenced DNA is TGTGCCAGCAGCCTAGGACAGGGATATGGCTACACCTTC. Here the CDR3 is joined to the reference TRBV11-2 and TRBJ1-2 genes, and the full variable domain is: EAGVAQSPRYKIIEKRQSVAFWCNPISGHATLYWYQQILGQGPKLLIQFQNNGVVDDSQLPKDRFSAERLKGVDSTLKIQPAKLEDSAVYLCASSLGQGYGYTFGSGTRLTVV.